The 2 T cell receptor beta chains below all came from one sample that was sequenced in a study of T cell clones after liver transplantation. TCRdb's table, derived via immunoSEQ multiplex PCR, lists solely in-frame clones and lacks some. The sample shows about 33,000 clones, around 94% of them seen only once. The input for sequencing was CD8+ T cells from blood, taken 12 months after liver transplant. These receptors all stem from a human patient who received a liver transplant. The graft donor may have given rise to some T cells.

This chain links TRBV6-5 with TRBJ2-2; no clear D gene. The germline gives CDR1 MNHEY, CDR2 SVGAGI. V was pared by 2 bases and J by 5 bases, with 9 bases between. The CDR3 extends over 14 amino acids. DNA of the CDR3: TGTGCCAGCAGTTACGGGGAATTTACCGGGGAGCTGTTTTTT. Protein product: CASSYGEFTGELFF.

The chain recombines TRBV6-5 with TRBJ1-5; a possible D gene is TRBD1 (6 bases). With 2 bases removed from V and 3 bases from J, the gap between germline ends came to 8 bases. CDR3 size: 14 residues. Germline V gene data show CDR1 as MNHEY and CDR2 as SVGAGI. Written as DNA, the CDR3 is TGTGCCAGCAGTTACGGACAGAACAATCAGCCCCAGCATTTT. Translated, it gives CASSYGQNNQPQHF.